These 20 T cell receptor beta chains came from one sample sequenced in a study of OX40 agonist ivuxolimab in advanced cancers. Data came from immunoSEQ multiplex PCR; TCRdb stores just in-frame clones and leaves some out. The table has approximately 38,000 clones, about 82% seen once. The specimen was CD4+ or CD8+ T cells sorted from blood, collected in a trial of the OX40 agonist ivuxolimab. The receptor set was obtained from an adult with an advanced solid tumor such as melanoma, head and neck, liver or kidney cancer.

The J gene is TRBJ2-3, the V gene TRBV6-1, with 11 bases lining up with TRBD2. V shed 5 bases, J shed 3 bases, and the junction held 4 bases outside the gene matches. The germline CDR1 and CDR2 sequences are MNHNS and SASEGT. The CDR3 is made up of 15 amino acids. This chain's CDR3 is CASSILAGATDTQYF. As DNA, the CDR3 is TGTGCCAGCAGTATACTAGCGGGAGCGACAGATACGCAGTATTTT.

The genes are TRBV28 and TRBJ1-3, with TRBD1 matching over 7 bases. The CDR3 sequence is 16 residues long. Trimming removed 6 bases from V and 0 bases from J; junction bases left unmatched: 8. The germline V gene encodes CDR1 MDHEN and CDR2 SYDVKM. DNA of the CDR3: TGTGCCAGCAGCCATGGGACAGTCCGCTCTGGAAACACCATATATTTT. Its translation: CASSHGTVRSGNTIYF.

The chain uses TRBV27 and TRBJ2-5; maybe TRBD1 (5 bases). The V end was cut by 6 bases, the J end by 3 bases, with 11 bases between. Germline V lookup: CDR1 MNHEY, CDR2 SMNVEV (reference sequence). This CDR3 region has 13 residues. CDR3 loop: CASRIQEKETQYF. The CDR3 DNA follows: TGTGCCAGCAGAATACAGGAGAAAGAGACCCAGTACTTC.

The chain links TRBV7-9 to TRBJ2-7, with D possibly being TRBD1 (5 bases). The CDR3 length is 14 residues. CDR1 and CDR2 from the germline V gene are SEHNR and FQNEAQ (reference sequence). Trimming cost V 5 bases and J 2 bases, with 13 bases left between them. The CDR3 DNA is TGTGCCAGCAGCCTGGGGCTATCCCCCTACGAGCAGTACTTC. Translation gives CASSLGLSPYEQYF.

The chain recombines TRBV6-6 with TRBJ1-1; the D is unclear. V dropped 6 bases and J dropped 0 bases, with 8 bases sitting between them. CDR1 MNHNY and CDR2 SVGAGI come from the germline V gene (reference sequence). The CDR3 is made up of 13 amino acids. CDR3 bases: TGTGCCAGCAGCTCGTTAATGAACACTGAAGCTTTCTTT. It is translated as CASSSLMNTEAFF.

For the CDR3, the DNA is TGTGCCAGCAGCTCACACGGGGGGGCAAGTGGAAGCGACGAGCAGTACTTC. Translated, it gives CASSSHGGASGSDEQYF. This chain links TRBV11-2 with TRBJ2-7; 8 nucleotides line up with TRBD2. CDR1 and CDR2 (germline): SGHAT, FQNNGV. This CDR3 contains 17 residues. The junction had 16 bases not matched to a gene; V was cut back by 4 bases and J by 5 bases.

The V call is TRBV5-4, the J call TRBJ2-3; 7 bases agree with TRBD1. J lost 1 base, V lost 4 bases, and 6 bases had no gene match. The CDR3 is 15 amino acids. Germline V gene lookup returns CDR1 SGHNT and CDR2 YYREEE (reference sequence). CDR3 sequence: CASSNRQGRTDTQYF. The CDR3 region has the DNA TGTGCCAGCAGCAATAGACAGGGACGCACAGATACGCAGTATTTT.

The chain joins TRBV19 to TRBJ2-3; D perhaps matches TRBD1 (6 bases). Trimming removed 5 bases from V and 1 base from J, with 13 bases in between. Germline CDR1 and CDR2: LNHDA and SQIVND (reference sequence). CDR3 length: 15 residues. The chain's CDR3 is CASSPRQDRTDTQYF. The DNA of the CDR3 is TGTGCCAGTAGTCCAAGACAGGATCGCACAGATACGCAGTATTTT.

This sequence joins TRBV2 and TRBJ2-7; TRBD2 matches 7 bases. Trimming took 2 bases from V and 1 from J; bases not matched to a gene: 5. Germline V CDR1 and CDR2: SNHLY, FYNNEI. The CDR3 covers 15 residues. The CDR3 loop is CASSESSGRSYEQYF. The DNA of the CDR3 is TGTGCCAGCAGTGAATCTAGCGGCCGATCCTACGAGCAGTACTTC.

The genes are TRBV6-1 and TRBJ2-1, with D uncertain. V was trimmed by 5 bases and J by 15 bases, leaving 20 bases between them. The CDR3 runs 13 residues. Germline CDR1 and CDR2: MNHNS and SASEGT. CDR3 sequence: CASSLHPGWSRFF. The CDR3 coding sequence is TGTGCCAGCAGTCTTCATCCCGGATGGTCGCGGTTCTTC.

The chain recombines TRBV28 with TRBJ2-1; TRBD1 matches 10 bases. From germline, CDR1 is MDHEN and CDR2 SYDVKM. V shed 6 bases and J 7 bases; nucleotides not matched to a gene: 18. The CDR3 consists of 18 residues. This CDR3 is CASSETGGKREFRNEQFF. The DNA of the CDR3 is TGTGCCAGCAGCGAGACAGGGGGCAAGCGGGAGTTTCGGAATGAGCAGTTCTTC.

The chain carries TRBV5-1 and TRBJ1-4, with TRBD1 identical over 9 bases. Germline CDR1 reads SGHRS; CDR2 reads YFSETQ. The trim removed 4 bases at V and 2 bases at J, leaving 6 bases unmatched. The CDR3 covers 16 residues. CDR3 loop: CASSRGQGGTNEKLFF. The CDR3 DNA sequence: TGCGCCAGCAGCCGGGGACAGGGAGGGACTAATGAAAAACTGTTTTTT.

The rearrangement links TRBV30 to TRBJ2-7, with D tentatively TRBD2 (6 bases). This CDR3 has 11 residues. In germline, CDR1 is GTSNPN, CDR2 SVGIG (reference sequence). V dropped 3 bases and J dropped 5 bases, with 8 bases sitting between them. The chain's CDR3 is CAWRRRDEQYF. The CDR3 nucleotides read TGTGCCTGGAGGAGGAGGGACGAGCAGTACTTC.

V and J are TRBV5-4 and TRBJ2-3, with 10 bases aligning to TRBD1. V was pared by 2 bases and J by 6 bases, with 3 bases of the junction left unmatched. This CDR3 is built from 14 residues. CDR1 is SGHNT, CDR2 YYREEE, per germline (reference sequence). CDR3 DNA sequence: TGTGCCAGCAGCTTTGGGACAGGGGTCGATACGCAGTATTTT. It encodes CASSFGTGVDTQYF. Full variable domain (remainder filled in from reference TRBV5-4 and TRBJ2-3): ETGVTQSPTHLIKTRGQQVTLRCSSQSGHNTVSWYQQALGQGPQFIFQYYREEENGRGNFPPRFSGLQFPNYSSELNVNALELDDSALYLCASSFGTGVDTQYFGPGTRLTVL.

The chain joins TRBV15 to TRBJ2-2; no definite D call. The ends were cut back, 3 bases at V and 1 base at J, with 3 bases in the middle. The germline V gene has CDR1 LNHNV and CDR2 YYDKDF (reference sequence). The CDR3 extends over 13 amino acids. The CDR3 protein is CATSRRNTGELFF. The DNA of the CDR3 is TGTGCCACCAGCAGGCGGAACACCGGGGAGCTGTTTTTT.

The J gene is TRBJ2-2, the V gene TRBV11-2; D remains ambiguous. The CDR3 loop spans 14 amino acids. Trimming cost V 1 base and J 0 bases, with 3 bases left between them. Germline V gene sequence: CDR1 SGHAT, CDR2 FQNNGV. CDR3 coding DNA: TGTGCCAGCAGCTTAGGGGCGAACACCGGGGAGCTGTTTTTT. As protein: CASSLGANTGELFF.

The genes are TRBV4-1 and TRBJ2-1; tentative D call: TRBD2 (6 bases). This CDR3 has 13 amino acids. Germline CDR1 reads MGHRA; CDR2 reads YSYEKL. Trimming took off 1 base at V and 8 bases at J, with 9 bases between the two ends. CDR3 protein: CASSQAGGDEQFF. CDR3 in DNA: TGCGCCAGCAGCCAAGCCGGAGGGGATGAGCAGTTCTTC.

The rearrangement links TRBV28 to TRBJ2-3; TRBD1 matches 12 bases. With V trimmed by 3 bases and J by 6 bases, 10 bases remained unmatched. The CDR3 consists of 17 residues. In germline, CDR1 is MDHEN, CDR2 SYDVKM. The CDR3 region has the DNA TGTGCCAGCAGTTTGGGGGACAGGGGGCGCTTGGCGGATACGCAGTATTTT. Residues: CASSLGDRGRLADTQYF.

The rearrangement links TRBV25-1 to TRBJ1-1; D ambiguous. Trimming pared 7 bases from V and 8 bases from J, leaving 14 bases between. Germline V CDR1 and CDR2: MGHDK, SYGVNS. CDR3 length: 12 amino acids. The CDR3: CASKGTGEEAFF. CDR3 DNA: TGTGCCAGCAAGGGCACCGGCGAAGAAGCTTTCTTT.

This clone showed up just a few times. The genes are TRBV5-4 and TRBJ2-5; a possible D gene is TRBD1 (5 bases). The CDR3 is 12 residues long. Germline-derived CDR1 and CDR2 are SGHNT and YYREEE (reference sequence). The V gene lost 0 bases and the J gene lost 5 bases, with 5 bases spanning the gap. CDR3 in amino acids: CASSLEGETQYF. CDR3 coding DNA: TGTGCCAGCAGCTTGGAGGGGGAGACCCAGTACTTC.